This TCR beta chain was sequenced in a study of T-cell reconstitution after alpha-beta-depleted transplantation in children. The CDR3 has 15 residues. The J segment lost 4 bases and the V segment lost 7 bases, leaving 6 bases of the junction unmatched. Preparation of the TCRbeta library was carried out with unique molecular identifiers. TCRdb ran MiXCR on the PCR reads and lists one entry per CDR3 protein. The table has 190,000 or so distinct CDR3 sequences, 14% to 15% seen once. The source is a human donor who donated a stem cell graft to a child with acute lymphoblastic leukemia. This chain uses TRBV12-3 or TRBV12-4 with TRBJ2-2; 10 bases agree with TRBD2. This sample comprised PBMCs from the stem cell graft donor, obtained from the stem cell graft. In DNA, the CDR3 is TGTGCCAGCAAGCCTAGCGGGAGTGGCACCGGGGAGCTGTTTTTT. It specifies CASKPSGSGTGELFF.